The entry below gives a single TCR beta chain sequence along with its context. In the original processing: Amplification of reference gene primers was used by the study to estimate nucleated cell counts. Sequencing was performed with immunoSEQ multiplex PCR; in TCRdb, only in-frame clones are kept and a portion is missing. V and J calls and clone size follow that table, whereas D and trimming were derived from the DNA. The table includes 140,000 or so clones, about 91% detected once. This entry is derived from a study of blood T cell repertoires in COVID-19. J lost 7 bases, V lost 0 bases, and 8 bases had no gene match. CDR1 and CDR2 from the germline V gene are SGHRS and YFSETQ. The CDR3 is 15 amino acids.

The J gene is TRBJ1-2, the V gene TRBV5-1; TRBD1 aligns across 8 bases. What was sequenced was peripheral blood. This receptor was identified in a woman aged 45-59 years with acute or convalescent COVID-19. CDR3 region: CASSLAGHTGGGYTF. CDR3 DNA: TGCGCCAGCAGCTTGGCGGGCCACACAGGGGGTGGCTACACCTTC.